This record covers a single T cell receptor beta chain. The data were obtained in a study of CD8 T cells in Susac syndrome. With random hexamers, reverse transcription was performed on 0.5 to 1 ug of RNA. TCRdb processed the immunoSEQ multiplex PCR reads anew with MiXCR; each CDR3 protein has one entry. The sample has roughly 130,000 distinct CDR3 sequences, roughly 95% seen once. The CDR3 is 12 residues long. CDR1 is KGHSH, CDR2 LQKENI, per germline. The germline V and J ends were trimmed by 6 bases and 0 bases, with 5 bases remaining between them. Through negative isolation, CD4+ and CD8+ T cells were obtained, while TEMRA cells were enriched using FACS.

Sequences were obtained from CD4+ T cells from PBMCs. The V call is TRBV18, the J call TRBJ2-5; D is ambiguous. This receptor was obtained from a human donor in good health. CDR3 DNA: TGTGCCAGCTCCCCTTACCAAGAGACCCAGTACTTC. Protein product: CASSPYQETQYF.